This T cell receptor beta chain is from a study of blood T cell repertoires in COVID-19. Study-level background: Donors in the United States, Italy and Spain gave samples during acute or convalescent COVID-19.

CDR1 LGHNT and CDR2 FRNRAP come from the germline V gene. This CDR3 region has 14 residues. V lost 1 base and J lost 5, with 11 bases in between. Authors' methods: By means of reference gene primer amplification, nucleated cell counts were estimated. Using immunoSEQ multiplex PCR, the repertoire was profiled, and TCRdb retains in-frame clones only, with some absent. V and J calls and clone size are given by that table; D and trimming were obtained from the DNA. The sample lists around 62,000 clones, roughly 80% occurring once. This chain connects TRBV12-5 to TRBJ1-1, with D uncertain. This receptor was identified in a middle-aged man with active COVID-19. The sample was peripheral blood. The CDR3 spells CASGLGGSGTEAFF. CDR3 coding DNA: TGTGCTAGTGGTTTGGGCGGGAGCGGGACTGAAGCTTTCTTT.